The 21 T cell receptor beta chains below were found in one sample sequenced in a study of CD8 T cells in Susac syndrome. About 0.5 to 1 ug RNA was reverse transcribed with random hexamers. TCRdb reanalysed the immunoSEQ multiplex PCR reads using MiXCR and keeps one entry per CDR3 protein. The table records approximately 190,000 distinct CDR3 sequences, 90% to 95% of them present only once. Sequencing was performed on CD4+ T cells from PBMCs. Receptor source: a human donor with multiple sclerosis.

The chain links TRBV18 to TRBJ1-5; unclear D gene. CDR3 length: 17 residues. The germline V gene has CDR1 KGHSH and CDR2 LQKENI. Trimming removed 6 bases from V and 2 bases from J, with 20 bases in between. The CDR3 coding sequence is TGTGCCAGCTCGTCCAACGCGGGGAATCTAGGCAATCAGCCCCAGCATTTT. It yields the protein CASSSNAGNLGNQPQHF. Variable domain in full (rest from reference TRBV18 and TRBJ1-5): NAGVMQNPRHLVRRRGQEARLRCSPMKGHSHVYWYRQLPEEGLKFMVYLQKENIIDESGMPKERFSAEFPKEGPSILRIQQVVRGDSAAYFCASSSNAGNLGNQPQHFGDGTRLSIL.

J is TRBJ2-3 and V is TRBV2; D unresolved. The V and J ends lost 6 bases and 2 bases respectively, with 9 bases between them. The CDR3 is 13 amino acids. CDR1 is SNHLY, CDR2 FYNNEI, per germline. Here the CDR3 DNA reads TGTGCCAGCAGAAGCGAGCACACAGATACGCAGTATTTT. Residues: CASRSEHTDTQYF.

The chain joins TRBV27 to TRBJ2-2; D gene unclear. The germline V and J ends were trimmed by 8 bases and 2 bases, with 15 bases remaining between them. The CDR3 sequence is 15 residues long. Germline V gene data show CDR1 as MNHEY and CDR2 as SMNVEV (reference sequence). The CDR3 protein is CASGPLAANTGELFF. The CDR3 DNA follows: TGTGCCAGCGGGCCCCTCGCGGCAAACACCGGGGAGCTGTTTTTT.

This chain links TRBV9 with TRBJ2-1; 11 bases match TRBD2. The CDR3 has 16 amino acids. Trimming at V came to 4 bases and at J to 3 bases, leaving 6 bases not matched to a gene. Germline V gives CDR1 SGDLS, CDR2 YYNGEE. The CDR3 sequence: CASSYFLAGGYNEQFF. CDR3 nucleotide sequence: TGTGCCAGCAGCTACTTCCTAGCGGGGGGCTACAATGAGCAGTTCTTC.

This rearrangement joins TRBV12-5 to TRBJ1-5; no definite D call. This CDR3 region has 13 residues. Per germline, CDR1 LGHNT and CDR2 FRNRAP. Trimming pared 3 bases from V and 2 bases from J, leaving 5 bases between. CDR3 amino acids: CASGFSGNQPQHF. CDR3 nucleotides: TGTGCTAGTGGTTTCTCTGGCAATCAGCCCCAGCATTTT.

This chain connects TRBV2 to TRBJ1-2; D not resolved. Germline CDR1 reads SNHLY; CDR2 reads FYNNEI. This CDR3 has 12 residues. V dropped 8 bases and J dropped 5 bases, with 12 bases sitting between them. DNA for the CDR3: TGTGCCAGCGTGTACGTCGGTTATGGCTACACCTTC. Amino acids: CASVYVGYGYTF.

J is TRBJ1-1 and V is TRBV4-1, with TRBD1 identical over 8 bases. The CDR3 is made up of 18 amino acids. CDR1 and CDR2 (germline): MGHRA, YSYEKL. J was trimmed by 4 bases and V by 3 bases; bases with no gene match: 16. CDR3 sequence reads: CASSHFDRGGPKSTEAFF. As DNA, the CDR3 is TGCGCCAGCAGCCATTTCGACAGGGGAGGACCAAAAAGCACTGAAGCTTTCTTT.

The rearrangement links TRBV15 to TRBJ1-5, with D unresolved. Trimming pared 1 base from V and 1 base from J, leaving 11 bases between. The CDR3 consists of 16 residues. Germline CDR1 reads LNHNV; CDR2 reads YYDKDF (reference sequence). The DNA of the CDR3 is TGTGCCACCAGCAGAGCTCCCGTCGGCAGCAATCAGCCCCAGCATTTT. Encoded protein: CATSRAPVGSNQPQHF.

The gene calls are TRBV20-1 and TRBJ2-3; D uncertain. Germline lookup yields CDR1 DFQATT and CDR2 SNEGSKA (reference sequence). The CDR3 totals 12 residues. The ends were cut back, 5 bases at V and 1 base at J, with 7 bases in the middle. Here the CDR3 reads CSARWGTDTQYF. DNA of the CDR3: TGCAGTGCTCGCTGGGGCACAGATACGCAGTATTTT.

J is TRBJ1-1 and V is TRBV19; tentatively, D is TRBD1 (6 bases). This CDR3 has 14 residues. Germline V gene lookup returns CDR1 LNHDA and CDR2 SQIVND (reference sequence). Trimming left V 6 bases short and J 2 bases short, with 13 bases between. The CDR3 protein is CASRWTVINTEAFF. CDR3 coding DNA: TGTGCCAGTAGGTGGACAGTGATAAACACTGAAGCTTTCTTT.

V and J are TRBV2 and TRBJ2-1; TRBD2 might be the D (7 bases). V was shortened by 4 bases and J by 4 bases, with 14 bases between the two germline ends. This CDR3 comprises 15 residues. Germline V gives CDR1 SNHLY, CDR2 FYNNEI. CDR3 sequence reads: CASSVGAGVYNEQFF. The CDR3 DNA reads TGTGCCAGCAGTGTGGGGGCGGGAGTATACAATGAGCAGTTCTTC.

The CDR3 reads CSVTDGRNTEAFF. CDR3 nucleotides: TGCAGCGTGACGGACGGTAGGAACACTGAAGCTTTCTTT. This chain uses TRBV29-1 with TRBJ1-1; no reliable D call. CDR1 is SQVTM and CDR2 is ANQGSEA in the germline V gene. CDR3 length equals 13 residues. V was pared by 6 bases and J by 1 base, with 12 bases between.

V usage is TRBV5-4 and J usage is TRBJ2-3; 9 positions agree with TRBD2. This CDR3 is built from 16 residues. With 4 bases clipped from V and 6 bases from J, the junction kept 12 bases outside the gene matches. Germline CDR1 and CDR2: SGHNT and YYREEE (reference sequence). The CDR3 DNA reads as TGTGCCAGCAGCCTACGAGTAGCGGGAGTATCGGATACGCAGTATTTT. Amino acid sequence: CASSLRVAGVSDTQYF.

The rearrangement links TRBV5-4 to TRBJ2-7; 14 positions match TRBD2. The length of the CDR3 is 17 residues. The germline gives CDR1 SGHNT, CDR2 YYREEE (reference sequence). The J segment lost 2 bases and the V segment lost 5 bases, leaving 9 bases of the junction unmatched. In nucleotides, the CDR3 is TGTGCCAGCAGACCAGGGACTAGCGGGAGACAGACCTACGAGCAGTACTTC. Protein product: CASRPGTSGRQTYEQYF.

The chain combines TRBV15 with TRBJ2-7; the D gene could be TRBD1 or TRBD2 (6 bases each). The CDR3 loop spans 17 amino acids. V lost 2 bases to trimming and J lost 0 bases, with 17 bases between them. Germline CDR1 reads LNHNV; CDR2 reads YYDKDF (reference sequence). In DNA, the CDR3 is TGTGCCACCAGCAGACTACAGGGAGGAGGGAGCTCCTACGAGCAGTACTTC. Translating it yields CATSRLQGGGSSYEQYF. Supplemented by reference TRBV15 and TRBJ2-7, the full variable domain reads DAMVIQNPRYQVTQFGKPVTLSCSQTLNHNVMYWYQQKSSQAPKLLFHYYDKDFNNEADTPDNFQSRRPNTSFCFLDIRSPGLGDTAMYLCATSRLQGGGSSYEQYFGPGTRLTVT.

The chain couples TRBV2 to TRBJ1-1, with D possibly being TRBD1 (6 bases). Germline V gene lookup returns CDR1 SNHLY and CDR2 FYNNEI. Trimming shortened V by 8 bases and J by 3 bases, and 13 bases separated the two germline ends. The CDR3 is 13 residues long. DNA for the CDR3: TGTGCCAGCGGGGTACAGGGATACACTGAAGCTTTCTTT. This encodes CASGVQGYTEAFF. The entire variable domain, with the rest obtained from reference TRBV2 and TRBJ1-1, is as follows: EPEVTQTPSHQVTQMGQEVILRCVPISNHLYFYWYRQILGQKVEFLVSFYNNEISEKSEIFDDQFSVERPDGSNFTLKIRSTKLEDSAMYFCASGVQGYTEAFFGQGTRLTVV.

The chain uses TRBV11-2 and TRBJ2-2, with a weak D call TRBD1 (5 bases). In germline, CDR1 is SGHAT, CDR2 FQNNGV. V was shortened by 4 bases and J by 4 bases, with 13 bases between the two germline ends. The CDR3 is 15 residues long. In DNA, the CDR3 is TGTGCCAGCAGCTACGTCCTCAGGGTCACCGGGGAGCTGTTTTTT. Its translation: CASSYVLRVTGELFF.

This sequence joins TRBV12-3 or TRBV12-4 and TRBJ2-7; TRBD1 is a possible D gene (5 bases). Trimming stripped 7 bases from V and 5 bases from J, with 15 bases between. This CDR3 is built from 13 residues. CDR3 nucleotide sequence: TGTGCCAGCACTCCAAACAGGTTCCACGAGCAGTACTTC. Its translation: CASTPNRFHEQYF.

DNA of the CDR3: TGTGCCAGCAGATATTCAGATACGCAGTATTTT. Its protein is CASRYSDTQYF. The genes are TRBV2 and TRBJ2-3, with no clear D. CDR1 and CDR2 from the germline V gene are SNHLY and FYNNEI. The CDR3 is 11 residues long. The ends were cut back, 6 bases at V and 4 bases at J, with 5 bases in the middle.

The V and J genes are TRBV29-1 and TRBJ2-1, with D perhaps given as TRBD1 or TRBD2 (5 bases each). Looked up from germline, CDR1 is SQVTM and CDR2 is ANQGSEA. Trimming took off 6 bases at V and 3 bases at J, with 12 bases between the two ends. This CDR3 contains 13 residues. In DNA form, the CDR3 reads TGCAGCGTGCGAGCGAGGGGCTACAATGAGCAGTTCTTC. Encoded protein: CSVRARGYNEQFF.

In DNA, the CDR3 is TGTGCCAGCAGCCCAGGACTAGCGGGAACAACAGATACGCAGTATTTT. Residues: CASSPGLAGTTDTQYF. This chain uses TRBV7-2 with TRBJ2-3; 12 bases fit TRBD2. Trimming took 5 bases from V and 3 from J; bases not matched to a gene: 6. From germline, CDR1 is SGHTA and CDR2 FQGNSA. The CDR3 covers 16 residues.